This is a list of T cell receptor beta chains from one sample in a study of blood T cell repertoires in COVID-19. TCRdb keeps only in-frame clones here, not all; method: immunoSEQ multiplex PCR. This sample carries about 220,000 clones, under 90% of them seen once, and the ten largest clones take 3% to 4%. Sequenced sample: PBMCs or T cells enriched from blood (not recorded which). The receptors originated from a woman aged 60-75 years who had recovered from COVID-19. Both conserved end residues are part of each CDR3. A D gene is named only where the DNA matches it firmly. The listing skips clone size in some rows; elsewhere it reads once, few, many or a size class.

size	V	J	D	CDR3	DNA
.	TRBV10-1	TRBJ2-7	.	CASSESIRGEQYF	TGCGCCAGCAGTGAGTCAATCCGGGGGGAGCAGTACTTC
.	TRBV10-2	TRBJ1-5	.	CASSDVLAGGARQPQHF	TGCGCCAGCAGTGATGTTCTCGCGGGGGGCGCGAGACAGCCCCAGCATTTT
few	TRBV14	TRBJ1-2	.	CASSQDRGRNYGYTF	TGTGCCAGCAGCCAAGACAGGGGTCGGAACTATGGCTACACCTTC
.	TRBV9	TRBJ1-2	.	CASSVEGGGRYGYTF	TGTGCCAGCAGCGTAGAGGGGGGAGGGAGGTATGGCTACACCTTC
.	TRBV2	TRBJ1-2	.	CASSWEGRNYGYTF	TGTGCCAGCAGCTGGGAGGGGCGGAACTATGGCTACACCTTC
.	TRBV5-1	TRBJ1-5	.	CASSSDGGNQPQHF	TGCGCCAGCAGCTCCGACGGAGGCAATCAGCCCCAGCATTTT
.	TRBV10-3	TRBJ2-1	.	CAISLLSNNEQFF	TGTGCCATCAGCTTACTCTCGAACAATGAGCAGTTCTTC
few	TRBV6-4	TRBJ1-4	TRBD1	CASSLRDRTNEKLFF	TGTGCCAGCAGTTTAAGGGACAGGACTAATGAAAAACTGTTTTTT
.	TRBV6-5	TRBJ2-1	TRBD2	CASSWGGDEQFF	TGTGCCAGCAGTTGGGGGGGTGATGAGCAGTTCTTC
.	TRBV5-1	TRBJ1-1	.	CASSLEPGRAEAFF	TGCGCCAGCAGCTTGGAGCCGGGGAGAGCTGAAGCTTTCTTT
.	TRBV7-9	TRBJ2-5	.	CASTKGLLETQYF	TGTGCCAGCACTAAGGGACTCCTAGAGACCCAGTACTTC
.	TRBV7-8	TRBJ2-7	.	CASSLDAMASYEQYF	TGTGCCAGCAGCTTAGACGCAATGGCCTCCTACGAGCAGTACTTC
.	TRBV7-9	TRBJ2-5	TRBD1	CASSSTGGLETQYF	TGTGCCAGCAGCTCGACAGGGGGCCTTGAGACCCAGTACTTC
.	TRBV4-1	TRBJ1-3	.	CASSPGEPGNTIYF	TGCGCCAGCAGCCCCGGGGAACCTGGAAACACCATATATTTT
.	TRBV19	TRBJ1-4	TRBD1	CASSISTGGEKLFF	TGTGCCAGTAGTATATCGACAGGGGGAGAAAAACTGTTTTTT
.	TRBV7-2	TRBJ2-1	TRBD2	CASSLVGPSGGFEQFF	TGTGCCAGCAGCTTAGTGGGGCCTAGCGGGGGGTTTGAGCAGTTCTTC
.	TRBV19	TRBJ2-7	.	CASIGRFGSSYEQYF	TGTGCCAGTATAGGGCGGTTTGGGAGCTCCTACGAGCAGTACTTC
.	TRBV30	TRBJ1-2	TRBD1	CAYTQGPGYTF	TGTGCCTACACACAGGGGCCTGGCTACACCTTC
.	TRBV20-1	TRBJ1-2	.	CSAAAYGYTF	TGCAGTGCAGCCGCTTATGGCTACACCTTC
.	TRBV27	TRBJ2-6	.	CASSFRSASGANVLTF	TGTGCCAGCAGTTTCCGGAGTGCCTCTGGGGCCAACGTCCTGACTTTC
once	TRBV10-3	TRBJ1-5	.	CAIRGQSNQPQHF	TGTGCCATCCGAGGTCAGAGCAATCAGCCCCAGCATTTT
.	TRBV23-1	TRBJ1-1	.	CASIETDSLNTEAFF	TGCGCCAGCATTGAGACCGACAGTTTGAACACTGAAGCTTTCTTT
.	TRBV6-1	TRBJ1-2	.	CASRDQQGRVYGYTF	TGTGCCAGCAGGGATCAACAGGGCCGGGTCTATGGCTACACCTTC
.	TRBV14	TRBJ1-6	.	CASSPPRTVNSPLHF	TGTGCCAGCAGCCCCCCTCGGACAGTTAATTCACCCCTCCACTTT
.	TRBV3-1/TRBV3-2	TRBJ2-7	.	CASSQDFKQYF	TGTGCCAGCAGCCAAGATTTCAAGCAGTACTTC
.	TRBV14	TRBJ2-5	TRBD2	CASSRRGGETQYF	TGTGCCAGCAGCCGTCGGGGGGGTGAGACCCAGTACTTC
.	TRBV5-5	TRBJ1-6	.	CASSLFAENSPLHF	TGTGCCAGCAGCTTGTTCGCGGAAAATTCACCCCTCCACTTT